A single sample is the source of the 20 T cell receptor beta chains below, sequenced in a study of T cell repertoires in cytomegalovirus infection. TCRdb recomputed calls from the reads with MiXCR, one row per CDR3 protein. The sample lists a few hundred thousand distinct CDR3 sequences, 17% occurring once. Input material: PBMCs. The receptors derive from a human donor in good health (CMV status not recorded). Some clones in this sample may be carry-over from other donors' samples.

The chain employs TRBV12-3 or TRBV12-4 and TRBJ2-6; 12 nucleotides line up with TRBD2. After removal of 3 bases from V and 0 bases from J, the junction contained 6 bases not matched to a gene. The length of the CDR3 is 19 residues. The CDR3 bases are TGTGCCAGCAGTTTCCGCCTAGCGGGGGGGCCCTCTGGGGCCAACGTCCTGACTTTC. This codes for CASSFRLAGGPSGANVLTF.

This sequence joins TRBV9 and TRBJ2-5, with TRBD1 identical over 11 bases. Germline-derived CDR1 and CDR2 are SGDLS and YYNGEE. CDR3 length: 15 amino acids. After removal of 4 bases from V and 2 bases from J, the junction contained 4 bases not matched to a gene. The CDR3, as DNA: TGTGCCAGCAGCCCTAGGGACAGGGGGCAAGAGACCCAGTACTTC. Translation: CASSPRDRGQETQYF.

Ten or more counts support this clonotype. The V and J genes are TRBV28 and TRBJ1-1; possibly TRBD1 for D (6 bases). Germline values: CDR1 MDHEN, CDR2 SYDVKM. V shed 6 bases and J shed 4 bases, with 24 bases lying between them. The CDR3 length is 17 residues. The CDR3 DNA follows: TGTGCCAGCAGGGTTCTGTACGCAGGGGAGGTAGGCACTGAAGCTTTCTTT. Translation gives CASRVLYAGEVGTEAFF.

This clonotype was recorded at least ten times. This chain links TRBV28 with TRBJ2-5, with 8 bases matching TRBD1. CDR3 length equals 15 residues. CDR1 is MDHEN and CDR2 is SYDVKM in the germline V gene. With V trimmed by 2 bases and J by 5 bases, 7 bases remained unmatched. CDR3 residues: CASSLPTRGRETQYF. The CDR3 coding sequence is TGTGCCAGCAGTTTACCAACCAGGGGGCGGGAGACCCAGTACTTC.

The V and J genes are TRBV5-1 and TRBJ2-5; D unclear. The V end was cut by 0 bases, the J end by 1 base, with 10 bases between. Per the germline V gene, CDR1 is SGHRS and CDR2 is YFSETQ. The CDR3 runs to 15 residues. CDR3 protein: CASSLVQARQETQYF. The CDR3 DNA follows: TGCGCCAGCAGCTTGGTGCAGGCCCGCCAAGAGACCCAGTACTTC.

This chain links TRBV5-6 with TRBJ1-2; 8 positions agree with TRBD1. Germline CDR1 reads SGHDT; CDR2 reads YYEEEE. The CDR3 loop spans 16 amino acids. After removal of 2 bases from V and 0 bases from J, the junction contained 6 bases not matched to a gene. Here the CDR3 DNA reads TGTGCCAGCAGCTTTTCGGGGACAGGAGCTAACTATGGCTACACCTTC. It specifies CASSFSGTGANYGYTF.

This clonotype turned up a few times. The J gene is TRBJ1-5, the V gene TRBV2; D might be TRBD1 (5 bases). Deletions cut 4 bases from V and 3 bases from J, with 7 bases between. The CDR3 totals 13 residues. Per germline, CDR1 SNHLY and CDR2 FYNNEI. The CDR3 here is CASSVDTNQPQHF. As DNA, the CDR3 is TGTGCCAGCAGTGTGGACACCAATCAGCCCCAGCATTTT.

There are many counts of this clonotype. The rearrangement links TRBV7-6 to TRBJ2-1, with 9 nucleotides matching TRBD1. Germline-derived CDR1 and CDR2 are SGHVS and FNYEAQ. CDR3 length equals 22 residues. Germline trimming cut 5 bases from V and 9 bases from J; bases unmatched to any gene: 32. DNA of the CDR3: TGTGCCAGCAGCCTCTACCTGAGTGTGGGACAGGGATTACCAGTGCCTCGGGGTGAGCAGTTCTTC. Protein sequence: CASSLYLSVGQGLPVPRGEQFF.

There are a few counts of this clonotype. This rearrangement joins TRBV5-1 to TRBJ2-7; TRBD1 is a possible D gene (5 bases). V was trimmed by 4 bases and J by 0 bases, leaving 20 bases between them. The V gene's germline CDR1 is SGHRS and CDR2 YFSETQ. This CDR3 has 17 residues. CDR3 in amino acids: CASSPPAMGPSSYEQYF. The CDR3 DNA sequence: TGCGCCAGCAGCCCACCTGCGATGGGGCCTTCCTCCTACGAGCAGTACTTC.

This clonotype was observed at least ten times. The rearrangement joins TRBV6-1 to TRBJ1-5; TRBD1 matches at 8 bases. With 4 bases clipped from V and 5 bases from J, the junction kept 4 bases outside the gene matches. The CDR3 consists of 14 residues. CDR1 MNHNS and CDR2 SASEGT come from the germline V gene. In DNA, the CDR3 is TGTGCCAGCAGTGCACAGGGGGTGGATCAGCCCCAGCATTTT. Translated: CASSAQGVDQPQHF.

This clonotype came up a few times. The rearrangement links TRBV20-1 to TRBJ2-7; the D is unclear. Germline lookup yields CDR1 DFQATT and CDR2 SNEGSKA (reference sequence). V lost 6 bases and J 0 bases, leaving 12 bases between the germline ends. The CDR3 contains 13 residues. The CDR3 reads CSAQDRHSYEQYF. The CDR3, as DNA: TGCAGTGCCCAAGACCGTCACTCCTACGAGCAGTACTTC.

A few counts support this clonotype. The V call is TRBV12-3 or TRBV12-4, the J call TRBJ2-7; 13 nucleotides match TRBD2. The ends lost 6 bases at V and 2 bases at J; junction bases unmatched: 7. This CDR3 is built from 16 residues. In nucleotides, the CDR3 is TGTGCCAGCAGCCGGGGACTAGCGGGGACGACCTACGAGCAGTACTTC. This codes for CASSRGLAGTTYEQYF.

The genes are TRBV9 and TRBJ2-1, with D perhaps matching TRBD1 (6 bases). Trimming removed 0 bases from V and 7 bases from J, with 11 bases in between. The CDR3 is 14 residues long. Germline V CDR1 and CDR2: SGDLS, YYNGEE. CDR3 in amino acids: CASSVDLGANEQFF. DNA of the CDR3: TGTGCCAGCAGCGTAGATCTGGGGGCGAATGAGCAGTTCTTC.

This clonotype was observed a few times. The chain links TRBV7-8 to TRBJ2-5, with D unresolved. The length of the CDR3 is 14 residues. The germline V and J ends were trimmed by 0 bases and 5 bases, with 10 bases remaining between them. From germline, CDR1 is SGHVS and CDR2 FQNEAQ. CDR3 in DNA: TGTGCCAGCAGCTTAGCCATCGGGTTGGAGACCCAGTACTTC. This codes for CASSLAIGLETQYF.

This clonotype was recorded a few times. The chain joins TRBV15 to TRBJ2-1; the match to TRBD2 covers 8 bases. J lost 6 bases, V lost 1 base, and 8 bases had no gene match. This CDR3 has 16 residues. CDR1 and CDR2 (germline): LNHNV, YYDKDF (reference sequence). CDR3 bases: TGTGCCACCAGCAGAGCCGGGGGGGCAATTCCCAATGAGCAGTTCTTC. As protein: CATSRAGGAIPNEQFF.

On this clonotype itself: This could be a read error, since a much larger clone is one nucleotide away. V and J are TRBV20-1 and TRBJ2-1; 10 nucleotides line up with TRBD2. CDR1 DFQATT and CDR2 SNEGSKA come from the germline V gene (reference sequence). The CDR3 is 15 residues long. CDR3 in amino acids: CGARSTSGAVNEQFF. Written as DNA, the CDR3 is TGCGGTGCTAGATCCACTAGCGGGGCAGTCAATGAGCAGTTCTTC.

This clonotype showed up just a few times. The chain has TRBV19 and TRBJ1-2; no reliable D call. Germline V gives CDR1 LNHDA, CDR2 SQIVND (reference sequence). Trimming took 5 bases from V and 3 from J, leaving 13 bases between them. The CDR3 extends over 14 amino acids. Written as DNA, the CDR3 is TGTGCCAGTAGTGGGGAGGTTTTATACTATGGCTACACCTTC. This sequence encodes CASSGEVLYYGYTF.

This chain links TRBV6-1 with TRBJ1-4; TRBD1 is a possible D gene (6 bases). The CDR3 loop spans 14 amino acids. V lost 6 bases, J lost 4 bases, and 12 bases lay in between. Germline CDR1 reads MNHNS; CDR2 reads SASEGT. The chain's CDR3 is CASRRTASNEKLFF. CDR3 nucleotides: TGTGCCAGCAGGAGGACAGCCAGTAATGAAAAACTGTTTTTT.

This clonotype was counted ten times or more. The chain is built from TRBV7-2 and TRBJ2-7; 9 nucleotides line up with TRBD2. CDR3 size: 14 residues. CDR1 is SGHTA and CDR2 is FQGNSA in the germline V gene. With V trimmed by 5 bases and J by 5 bases, 7 bases remained unmatched. CDR3 sequence: CASSPHSGGHEQYF. For the CDR3, the DNA is TGTGCCAGCAGCCCTCATAGCGGGGGCCACGAGCAGTACTTC.

This clonotype was seen a few times. The chain combines TRBV18 with TRBJ1-2, with 9 nucleotides matching TRBD1. The CDR3 consists of 14 residues. The trim removed 5 bases at V and 4 bases at J, leaving 5 bases unmatched. Germline V gives CDR1 KGHSH, CDR2 LQKENI. The CDR3, as DNA: TGTGCCAGCTCAGAAGGGACAGGGCGCTATGGCTACACCTTC. Amino acid sequence: CASSEGTGRYGYTF.